This T cell receptor beta chain was captured in a study of shared clonotypes between healthy human individuals. The authors split each subset's genomic DNA evenly across several immunoSEQ plates. The table came from immunoSEQ multiplex PCR; TCRdb's copy has only in-frame clones and leaves some out. The sample holds 450,000 to 600,000 clones, 65% to 80% seen once. This CDR3 is built from 14 residues. Germline CDR1 SGDLS, CDR2 YYNGEE. Deletions cut 0 bases from V and 8 bases from J, with 11 bases between. Sequenced sample: PBMCs. V gene TRBV9 combines with J gene TRBJ1-4, with a weak D call TRBD1 (5 bases). The TCR originated in a woman aged 40 to 55 in good health. Some clones in this sample may be carry-over from other donors' samples. CDR3 region: CASSVGGGGEKLFF. The CDR3 DNA reads as TGTGCCAGCAGCGTAGGCGGTGGGGGAGAAAAACTGTTTTTT.